This is a list of T cell receptor beta chains from one sample in a study of regulatory T cells in long-lasting Graves disease. TCRdb re-called the multiplex PCR reads through MiXCR, storing one row per CDR3 protein. The sample yields about 470,000 distinct CDR3 sequences, 15% to 20% seen once. This sample also appeared in a second study, on T cells in Graves' hyperthyroidism and ophthalmopathy.

Sequenced material: peripheral blood mononuclear cells (PBMCs), taken at new diagnosis, from a patient treated with antithyroid drugs. All receptors derive from a man aged 40-49 years with Graves disease. Both conserved end residues are part of each CDR3. A D gene is named only where the DNA matches it firmly. The size field is filled for only some rows; it gives once, few, many or a size class.

>TRBD1|TRBV3-1|many|TRBJ1-2|14
TGTGCCAGCAGCCCCGGGACAGGATACTATGGCTACACCTTC
CASSPGTGYYGYTF
>TRBD2|TRBV6-2/TRBV6-3|.|TRBJ2-2|15
TGTGCCAGCACAGCGAGCGGGAGATCGGCCGGGGAGCTGTTTTTT
CASTASGRSAGELFF
>.|TRBV19|.|TRBJ2-6|17
TGTGCCAGTAGACCCCCCCACATGGGGTATGGGGCCAACGTCCTGACTTTC
CASRPPHMGYGANVLTF
>.|TRBV19|many|TRBJ1-2|13
TGTGCCAGTAGAGGGGTCGGGGCGCGTGGCTACACCTTC
CASRGVGARGYTF
>.|TRBV4-2|.|TRBJ2-3|14
TGTGCCAGCAGCCAAGGGCAGGCAACAGATACGCAGTATTTT
CASSQGQATDTQYF
>.|TRBV12-3/TRBV12-4|many|TRBJ1-5|15
TGTGCCAGCAGTTTGGGCGAGGGGTTCAATCAGCCCCAGCATTTT
CASSLGEGFNQPQHF
>TRBD2|TRBV20-1|many|TRBJ2-7|14
TGCAGTGCCTCTCCGGGAGGGACCTCCTACGAGCAGTACTTC
CSASPGGTSYEQYF
>.|TRBV7-9|many|TRBJ2-5|16
TGTGCCAGCAGCTTAGCAAGAACCCGCCCCCAAGAGACCCAGTACTTC
CASSLARTRPQETQYF
>.|TRBV28|many|TRBJ2-7|14
TGTGCCAGCAGTCCCCCACAGCTTAGGTACGAGCAGTACTTC
CASSPPQLRYEQYF
>TRBD2|TRBV28|.|TRBJ2-5|16
TGTGCCAGCAGTTTGTTTCTAGCGGCCACCAGCGAGACCCAGTACTTC
CASSLFLAATSETQYF
>.|TRBV3-1|many|TRBJ2-5|13
TGTGCCACCCGCCCGGGGGCGGAAGAGACCCAGTACTTC
CATRPGAEETQYF
>.|TRBV12-3/TRBV12-4|.|TRBJ2-3|14
TGTGCCAGCAGTTTTTTAGGGACGGGAGATACGCAGTATTTT
CASSFLGTGDTQYF
>.|TRBV3-1|.|TRBJ2-5|11
TGTGCGGGGGGGCTTGGAGAGACCCAGTACTTC
CAGGLGETQYF
>.|TRBV7-9|.|TRBJ1-2|13
TGTGCCAGCAGTTCGGCGGGACCCTATGGCTACACCTTC
CASSSAGPYGYTF
>.|TRBV20-1|.|TRBJ1-6|16
TGCAGTGCTAGAGAGCACGGTATGGTGGAGGGTTCACCCCTCCACTTT
CSAREHGMVEGSPLHF
>TRBD1|TRBV10-3|.|TRBJ2-2|13
TGTGCCATCTCGGACCAGGGGGCCGGGGAGCTGTTTTTT
CAISDQGAGELFF
>TRBD1|TRBV10-3|.|TRBJ1-6|14
TGTGCCGTCCGGGACAGGGCCGATAATTCACCCCTCCACTTT
CAVRDRADNSPLHF
>.|TRBV12-3/TRBV12-4|.|TRBJ2-1|13
TGTGCCAGCACCCGTAGGGCCCACAATGAGCAGTTCTTC
CASTRRAHNEQFF
>.|TRBV6-5|many|TRBJ2-5|15
TGTGCCAGCAGTTACGGGACTTACGCCAGGGAGACCCAGTACTTC
CASSYGTYARETQYF
>.|TRBV12-3/TRBV12-4|.|TRBJ1-5|21
TGTGCCAGCAGTTTGCTACCCCCTTGGGGGGTTAGAACAGACAACAATCAGCCCCAGCATTTT
CASSLLPPWGVRTDNNQPQHF
>.|TRBV10-3|.|TRBJ1-1|14
TGTGCCATCAGTTCTCAGGGCGGTAGACCTGAAGCTTTCTTT
CAISSQGGRPEAFF